The sample holds a few counts of the clone carrying this T cell receptor (beta chain). Its antigen remains unidentified. This specimen belongs to a study of T-cell memory formation after mild COVID-19. Study at large: Largely, the TCR clusters proved donor specific.

Employing constant-segment primers, 5'RACE generated TCR alpha and TCR beta cDNA libraries bearing sample barcodes and UMIs. MiXCR was run by TCRdb on the 5' RACE reads, yielding one entry per CDR3 protein. The table has about 430,000 distinct CDR3 sequences, 20% to 25% seen once. Study-wide results and caveats: Day 15 to 85 contracting clones showed balanced CD4/CD8; day 15 to 37 expanders favored CD4+. Several responding clones turned up in pre-infection memory, indicating that cross-reactive memory may have taken part.

The V gene end was trimmed by 5 bases and the J gene end by 8 bases; junction bases not matched to a gene: 9. Germline assignment: CDR1 SGHNT and CDR2 YENEEA. This CDR3 has 15 amino acids. The origin of this receptor is an adult woman who had mild COVID-19 (a few samples of this study predate the infection). Cell type and time point are not known. The source material was PBMCs or a T cell subset sorted from them (not recorded which). The J gene is TRBJ2-1, the V gene TRBV11-3, with 10 bases that match TRBD2. The CDR3 loop reads CASSASGGAVYEQFF. The CDR3 bases are TGTGCCAGCAGCGCCAGCGGGGGGGCCGTCTATGAGCAGTTCTTC.